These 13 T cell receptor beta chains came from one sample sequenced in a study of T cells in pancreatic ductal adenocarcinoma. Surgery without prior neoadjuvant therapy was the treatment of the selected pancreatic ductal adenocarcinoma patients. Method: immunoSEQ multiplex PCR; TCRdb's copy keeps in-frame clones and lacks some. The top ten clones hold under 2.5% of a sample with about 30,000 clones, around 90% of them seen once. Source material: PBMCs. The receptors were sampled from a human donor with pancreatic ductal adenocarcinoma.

The DNA for the CDR3 is TGTGCCAGCAGCCCGCGAAATGAGCAGTTCTTC. Translated: CASSPRNEQFF. J is TRBJ2-1 and V is TRBV28, with D hard to call. This CDR3 region has 11 residues. The germline V gene encodes CDR1 MDHEN and CDR2 SYDVKM. The germline V and J ends were trimmed by 6 bases and 7 bases, with 7 bases remaining between them.

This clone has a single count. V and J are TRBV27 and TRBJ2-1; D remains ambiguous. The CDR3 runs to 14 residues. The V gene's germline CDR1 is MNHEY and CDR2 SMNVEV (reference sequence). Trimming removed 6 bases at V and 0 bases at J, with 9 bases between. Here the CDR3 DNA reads TGTGCCAGCAGAGGTTTTGGCTCCTACAATGAGCAGTTCTTC. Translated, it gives CASRGFGSYNEQFF.

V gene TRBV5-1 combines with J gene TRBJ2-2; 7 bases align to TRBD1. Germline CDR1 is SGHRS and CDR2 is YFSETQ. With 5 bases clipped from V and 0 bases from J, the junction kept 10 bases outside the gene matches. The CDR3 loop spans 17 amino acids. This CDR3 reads CASSFTVGQTNTGELFF. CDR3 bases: TGCGCCAGCAGTTTTACCGTGGGACAGACGAACACCGGGGAGCTGTTTTTT.

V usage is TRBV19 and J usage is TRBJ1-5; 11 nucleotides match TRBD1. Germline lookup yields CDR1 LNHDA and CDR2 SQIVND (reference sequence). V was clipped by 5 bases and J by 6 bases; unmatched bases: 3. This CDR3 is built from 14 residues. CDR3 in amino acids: CASSVGQGAQPQHF. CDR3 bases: TGTGCCAGTAGTGTTGGACAGGGGGCTCAGCCCCAGCATTTT.

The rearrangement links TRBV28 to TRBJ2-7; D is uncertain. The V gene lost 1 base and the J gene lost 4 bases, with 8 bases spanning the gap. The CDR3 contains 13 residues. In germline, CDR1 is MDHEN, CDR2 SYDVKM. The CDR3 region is CASSLYGSYEQYF. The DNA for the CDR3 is TGTGCCAGCAGTTTATACGGGTCTTACGAGCAGTACTTC.

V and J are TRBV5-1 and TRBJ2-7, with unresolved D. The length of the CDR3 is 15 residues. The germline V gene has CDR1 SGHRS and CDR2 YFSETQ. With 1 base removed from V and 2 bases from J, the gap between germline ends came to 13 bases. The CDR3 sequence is CASSLRQPRAYEQYF. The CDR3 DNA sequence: TGCGCCAGCAGCTTGAGGCAGCCAAGGGCCTACGAGCAGTACTTC. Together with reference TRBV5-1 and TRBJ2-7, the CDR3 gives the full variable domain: KAGVTQTPRYLIKTRGQQVTLSCSPISGHRSVSWYQQTPGQGLQFLFEYFSETQRNKGNFPGRFSGRQFSNSRSEMNVSTLELGDSALYLCASSLRQPRAYEQYFGPGTRLTVT.

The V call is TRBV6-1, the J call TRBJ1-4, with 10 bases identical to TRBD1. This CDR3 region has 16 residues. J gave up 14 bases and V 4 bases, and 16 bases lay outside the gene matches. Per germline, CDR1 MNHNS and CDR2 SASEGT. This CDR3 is CASSALPGQGSPDLFF. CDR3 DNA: TGTGCCAGCAGTGCCCTCCCGGGACAGGGGAGCCCGGATCTGTTTTTT.

The CDR3 is CASRRQGGNIQYF. CDR3 bases: TGTGCCAGCAGGAGACAGGGGGGGAACATTCAGTACTTC. The chain has TRBV6-5 and TRBJ2-4, with TRBD1 identical over 9 bases. The CDR3 covers 13 residues. From germline, CDR1 is MNHEY and CDR2 SVGAGI. Germline trimming cut 6 bases from V and 7 bases from J; bases unmatched to any gene: 4.

The CDR3 DNA is TGTGCCAGCAGCTTTCGTTTCGGAGCTGGCTCCTACAATGAGCAGTTCTTC. Its translation is CASSFRFGAGSYNEQFF. The genes are TRBV5-5 and TRBJ2-1; D is unclear. This CDR3 contains 17 residues. CDR1 and CDR2 from the germline V gene are SGHKS and YYEKEE (reference sequence). Trimming removed 2 bases at V and 0 bases at J, with 15 bases between.

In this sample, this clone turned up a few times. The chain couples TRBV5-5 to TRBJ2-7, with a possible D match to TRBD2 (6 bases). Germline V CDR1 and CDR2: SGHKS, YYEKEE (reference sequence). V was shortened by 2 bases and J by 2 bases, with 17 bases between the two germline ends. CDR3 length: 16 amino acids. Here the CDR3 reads CASSFGLSVIAYEQYF. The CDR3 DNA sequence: TGTGCCAGCAGCTTCGGACTATCCGTTATAGCCTACGAGCAGTACTTC.

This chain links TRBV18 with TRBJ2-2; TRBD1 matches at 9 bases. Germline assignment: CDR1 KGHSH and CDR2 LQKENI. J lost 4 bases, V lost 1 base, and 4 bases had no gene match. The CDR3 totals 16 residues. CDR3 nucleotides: TGTGCCAGCTCACCACTGTGGGACAGGGCCACCGGGGAGCTGTTTTTT. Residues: CASSPLWDRATGELFF.

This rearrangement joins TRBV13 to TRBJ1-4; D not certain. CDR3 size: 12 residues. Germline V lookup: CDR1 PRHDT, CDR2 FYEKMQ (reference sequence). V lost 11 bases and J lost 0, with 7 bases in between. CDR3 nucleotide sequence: TGTGCCCCAGATGCAACTAATGAAAAACTGTTTTTT. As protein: CAPDATNEKLFF.

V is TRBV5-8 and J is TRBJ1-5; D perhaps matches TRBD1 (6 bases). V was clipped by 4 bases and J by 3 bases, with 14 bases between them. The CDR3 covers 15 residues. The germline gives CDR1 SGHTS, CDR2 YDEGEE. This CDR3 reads CASSKQGWFNQPQHF. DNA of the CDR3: TGTGCCAGCAGCAAACAGGGATGGTTCAATCAGCCCCAGCATTTT.